These 20 T cell receptor beta chains were sequenced from one sample in a study of beta chain features in type 1 diabetes. The sequenced template was cDNA made from the entire isolated RNA. Profiling relied on immunoSEQ multiplex PCR, and the TCRdb table lists in-frame clones only, not all of them. The repertoire holds about 47,000 clones, with approximately 43% as singletons. The antigens of these receptors remain unknown. Findings of the study overall: Moderate but significant shortening of TCRB CDR3s was recorded in all four CD4+ subsets from Type 1 diabetes patients.

The sample comprised stem cell memory CD4+ T cells from blood. All receptors derive from a man younger than 45 with type 1 diabetes.

The chain links TRBV5-4 to TRBJ2-3, with TRBD1 as a possible D gene (6 bases). This CDR3 is built from 12 residues. Trimming removed 4 bases at V and 6 bases at J, with 9 bases between. In germline, CDR1 is SGHNT, CDR2 YYREEE (reference sequence). DNA for the CDR3: TGTGCCAGCAGCCGAGGGGGTGATACGCAGTATTTT. Translating it yields CASSRGGDTQYF.

This clone was seen only a few times. V and J are TRBV12-5 and TRBJ2-3; the D gene is possibly TRBD2 (5 bases). The CDR3 spans 13 residues. Per the germline V gene, CDR1 is LGHNT and CDR2 is FRNRAP. V was trimmed by 3 bases and J by 3 bases, leaving 7 bases between them. The CDR3 DNA sequence: TGTGCTAGTGGTTTCGGAGGAACAGATACGCAGTATTTT. It specifies CASGFGGTDTQYF.

The rearrangement uses TRBV4-1 and TRBJ1-2; D is ambiguous. This CDR3 spans 13 amino acids. Germline V gene lookup returns CDR1 MGHRA and CDR2 YSYEKL. With 0 bases removed from V and 4 bases from J, the gap between germline ends came to 6 bases. The DNA for the CDR3 is TGCGCCAGCAGCCAAGATATCTCCTATGGCTACACCTTC. This encodes CASSQDISYGYTF.

The table lists this clone with a few counts. V gene TRBV7-9 combines with J gene TRBJ2-5; no firm D call. In germline, CDR1 is SEHNR, CDR2 FQNEAQ (reference sequence). V was shortened by 1 base and J by 0 bases, with 9 bases between the two germline ends. The CDR3 loop spans 15 amino acids. The CDR3 nucleotides read TGTGCCAGCAGCTTAGACGGAGCATACCAAGAGACCCAGTACTTC. This codes for CASSLDGAYQETQYF.

CDR3 region: CASRPAGRSYNEQFF. The CDR3 region has the DNA TGTGCCAGCAGGCCAGCGGGAAGATCCTACAATGAGCAGTTCTTC. The chain links TRBV28 to TRBJ2-1, with TRBD2 matching 7 bases. V lost 6 bases, J lost 1 base, and 6 bases stayed unmatched. The CDR3 spans 15 residues. Germline loops: CDR1 MDHEN, CDR2 SYDVKM.

This chain connects TRBV5-1 to TRBJ2-5; no firm D call. Per the germline V gene, CDR1 is SGHRS and CDR2 is YFSETQ. V shed 5 bases and J shed 5 bases, with 10 bases lying between them. The CDR3 is 12 amino acids. The CDR3: CASRILTETQYF. The DNA for the CDR3 is TGCGCCAGCAGAATACTTACGGAGACCCAGTACTTC.

The chain links TRBV4-3 to TRBJ1-1; possible D gene TRBD1, 5 bases. The germline V and J ends were trimmed by 0 bases and 0 bases, with 14 bases remaining between them. CDR3 size: 17 residues. CDR1 is LGHNA, CDR2 YSLEER, per germline. CDR3 DNA sequence: TGCGCCAGCAGCCAAGATCCTTCAAGGGGTATGAACACTGAAGCTTTCTTT. It translates to CASSQDPSRGMNTEAFF.

In this sample, this clone turned up a few times. J is TRBJ2-7 and V is TRBV28; 9 bases align to TRBD1. Trimming cost V 6 bases and J 7 bases; bases outside gene matches: 16. Looked up from germline, CDR1 is MDHEN and CDR2 is SYDVKM. The CDR3 is 16 amino acids. DNA for the CDR3: TGTGCCAGCAGCCCGACAGGACAGGGGCTGAAAGGGGAGCAGTACTTC. Translating it yields CASSPTGQGLKGEQYF.

This clone has just a few counts. The V gene is TRBV4-3, the J gene TRBJ2-1; 10 bases fit TRBD2. Per the germline V gene, CDR1 is LGHNA and CDR2 is YSLEER. This CDR3 comprises 17 residues. Trimming cost V 0 bases and J 7 bases; bases outside gene matches: 9. The CDR3 DNA reads as TGCGCCAGCAGCCAAGATCGAGGCTCTAGCGGGAGTAATGAGCAGTTCTTC. This codes for CASSQDRGSSGSNEQFF.

The V call is TRBV6-1, the J call TRBJ2-1; TRBD2 matches at 13 bases. CDR1 MNHNS and CDR2 SASEGT come from the germline V gene. Unmatched junction bases numbered 12, after V lost 4 bases and J lost 6 bases. The CDR3 is 18 residues long. The CDR3 DNA is TGTGCCAGCAGTGCTCGGACTAGCGGGAGTCACTCCGGCAATGAGCAGTTCTTC. It yields the protein CASSARTSGSHSGNEQFF.

In this sample, this clone turned up a few times. The rearrangement joins TRBV11-2 to TRBJ2-1; 10 bases map to TRBD2. Germline V gene sequence: CDR1 SGHAT, CDR2 FQNNGV. V was clipped by 5 bases and J by 16 bases; unmatched bases: 11. This CDR3 spans 13 amino acids. CDR3 DNA: TGTGCCAGCAGCCAATCGGGGGGGACTAGCGTATTCTTC. It codes for CASSQSGGTSVFF.

V is TRBV30 and J is TRBJ1-2, with TRBD1 as a possible D gene (6 bases). Trimming removed 5 bases at V and 5 bases at J, with 18 bases between. Germline V lookup: CDR1 GTSNPN, CDR2 SVGIG (reference sequence). The CDR3 has 14 residues. CDR3 in amino acids: CAWGRTGTTYGYTF. DNA for the CDR3: TGTGCCTGGGGTAGAACCGGGACAACATATGGCTACACCTTC.

V and J are TRBV9 and TRBJ2-3; weak D call: TRBD2 (5 bases). From germline, CDR1 is SGDLS and CDR2 YYNGEE. Trimming pared 2 bases from V and 6 bases from J, leaving 13 bases between. CDR3 length equals 14 residues. The CDR3 is CASSVSEVGDTQYF. The CDR3, as DNA: TGTGCCAGCAGCGTTAGCGAGGTCGGGGATACGCAGTATTTT. The complete variable domain, with remaining parts taken from reference TRBV9 and TRBJ2-3, reads DSGVTQTPKHLITATGQRVTLRCSPRSGDLSVYWYQQSLDQGLQFLIQYYNGEERAKGNILERFSAQQFPDLHSELNLSSLELGDSALYFCASSVSEVGDTQYFGPGTRLTVL.

The rearrangement joins TRBV5-4 to TRBJ2-3; the match to TRBD2 covers 8 bases. CDR1 SGHNT and CDR2 YYREEE come from the germline V gene (reference sequence). After removal of 4 bases from V and 2 bases from J, the junction contained 3 bases not matched to a gene. The CDR3 covers 14 residues. In nucleotides, the CDR3 is TGTGCCAGCAGCCGTAGCGGGATCACAGATACGCAGTATTTT. Its translation: CASSRSGITDTQYF.

This clone appeared a few times. This chain joins TRBV9 and TRBJ2-7; D may be TRBD2 (6 bases). Germline CDR1 SGDLS, CDR2 YYNGEE. The V end lost 0 bases, the J end lost 0 bases, and 10 bases lay between the germline ends. The CDR3 spans 15 residues. The CDR3 here is CASSVEGTVSYEQYF. The CDR3 nucleotides are TGTGCCAGCAGCGTAGAGGGGACTGTCTCCTACGAGCAGTACTTC.

This sequence joins TRBV27 and TRBJ1-1; perhaps TRBD1 as D (6 bases). Per germline, CDR1 MNHEY and CDR2 SMNVEV (reference sequence). V lost 6 bases to trimming and J lost 4 bases, with 12 bases between them. The CDR3 runs 13 residues. DNA for the CDR3: TGTGCCAGCAGAACAGGGCTTTTCACTGAAGCTTTCTTT. Translating gives CASRTGLFTEAFF.

This clone was seen once. The chain joins TRBV4-3 to TRBJ1-5, with D perhaps TRBD1 (5 bases). Germline CDR1 is LGHNA and CDR2 is YSLEER. Trimming pared 0 bases from V and 9 bases from J, leaving 15 bases between. This CDR3 has 15 residues. CDR3 residues: CASSQDIQGFRPQHF. CDR3 DNA: TGCGCCAGCAGCCAAGATATCCAGGGCTTTCGGCCCCAGCATTTT.

This clone was seen repeatedly, ten times or more. The rearrangement joins TRBV29-1 to TRBJ2-5; D is ambiguous. Germline V lookup: CDR1 SQVTM, CDR2 ANQGSEA. This CDR3 has 10 amino acids. Trimming shortened V by 7 bases and J by 2 bases, and 5 bases separated the two germline ends. The CDR3 DNA reads as TGCAGCGATAAACAAGAGACCCAGTACTTC. It encodes CSDKQETQYF.

V usage is TRBV7-2 and J usage is TRBJ1-5, with D possibly matching TRBD1 (5 bases). The V end was cut by 4 bases, the J end by 4 bases, with 8 bases between. The V gene's germline CDR1 is SGHTA and CDR2 FQGNSA. CDR3 length: 13 residues. CDR3: CASSSQGNQPQHF. The CDR3 coding sequence is TGTGCCAGCAGCTCCCAGGGAAATCAGCCCCAGCATTTT.

The rearrangement joins TRBV18 to TRBJ1-3; D gene uncertain. The CDR3 covers 18 residues. Looked up from germline, CDR1 is KGHSH and CDR2 is LQKENI. The V end lost 2 bases, the J end lost 0 bases, and 17 bases lay between the germline ends. As DNA, the CDR3 is TGTGCCAGCTCACCAGTATCGATGGTGTCCGGCTCTGGAAACACCATATATTTT. As protein: CASSPVSMVSGSGNTIYF.